This T cell receptor beta chain appears in the sequencing data of a study of cytomegalovirus exposure and HLA in healthy donors. Study-wide findings and caveats: The study dropped some indistinguishable V segments, TRBV6-2 and TRBV6-3 among them. Sequencing artifact likely explains a cluster of highly shared sequence variants. Per a prior analysis, the majority of TCR beta V segments were productive roughly 87% or roughly 30% of the time.

Worth noting for this clone: Its antigen is undetermined.

Trimming took 0 bases from V and 5 from J; bases not matched to a gene: 7. Germline V gene data show CDR1 as SGDLS and CDR2 as YYNGEE. The CDR3 sequence is 16 residues long. Use of 60 Vbeta and 13 Jbeta primers characterized the PCR. Original methodology: Unique TCR beta chains numbered approximately 80 million in a later analysis, with 10 million to 14 million shared. Profiling relied on immunoSEQ multiplex PCR, and the TCRdb table lists in-frame clones only, not all of them. For V, J and clone size, that table is used; D and trimming come from the DNA. Of about 130,000 clones in the sample, under 85% were seen once.

The J gene is TRBJ2-3, the V gene TRBV9, with 9 bases lining up with TRBD2. This clonotype was obtained from a woman aged 45-65 years in good health and CMV-seropositive. The sequenced sample was PBMCs. CDR3 sequence reads: CASSVGPAGGQDTQYF. The CDR3 coding sequence is TGTGCCAGCAGCGTAGGCCCAGCGGGGGGCCAAGATACGCAGTATTTT.